These 17 T cell receptor beta chains came from one sample sequenced in a study of beta chain features in type 1 diabetes (dated by TCRdb to the late 2010s). Library creation used the immunoSEQ multiplex PCR assay. The High Capacity cDNA Reverse Transcription Kit was used to reverse transcribe all of the isolated RNA, meaning that expressed TCRB transcripts were what got sequenced. TCRdb mirrors the immuneACCESS table, restricted to in-frame sequences. Some clones are absent from its copies; in checked studies, under half trace to an unresolved V gene, and the reason for the others is unknown. The sample profile shows approximately 340,000 clones; roughly 15% of them were found once. The ten biggest clones cover roughly 0.019% of the sample. The specimen was naive CD4+ T cells from blood. The cell subset or site tag for this specimen amounts to: true naive CD4+ T cells. These TCRs come from a woman aged 18 to 35 in good health.

J is TRBJ2-2 and V is TRBV7-3, with TRBD2 matching over 10 bases. V shed 5 bases, J shed 1 base, and the junction held 1 base outside the gene matches. The germline CDR1 and CDR2 sequences are SGHTA and FQGTGA. This CDR3 spans 15 amino acids. The CDR3 here is CASSRTSGNTGELFF. CDR3 nucleotides: TGTGCCAGCAGCCGGACTAGCGGGAACACCGGGGAGCTGTTTTTT.

This clone was observed a handful of times. V is TRBV15 and J is TRBJ2-7; 9 bases agree with TRBD1. The germline V gene encodes CDR1 LNHNV and CDR2 YYDKDF (reference sequence). V was clipped by 1 base and J by 3 bases; unmatched bases: 4. The CDR3 is made up of 15 amino acids. Here the CDR3 DNA reads TGTGCCACCAGCAGAGTAGGGACAGGGAACTACGAGCAGTACTTC. Translated, it gives CATSRVGTGNYEQYF.

The chain employs TRBV5-1 and TRBJ2-3; 10 bases match TRBD2. The trim removed 0 bases at V and 5 bases at J, leaving 6 bases unmatched. CDR1 and CDR2 from the germline V gene are SGHRS and YFSETQ. The CDR3 runs to 16 residues. The CDR3 is CASSLESGRAIDTQYF. DNA of the CDR3: TGCGCCAGCAGCTTGGAGAGCGGGAGGGCCATAGATACGCAGTATTTT. Filled out from reference TRBV5-1 and TRBJ2-3, the complete variable domain reads KAGVTQTPRYLIKTRGQQVTLSCSPISGHRSVSWYQQTPGQGLQFLFEYFSETQRNKGNFPGRFSGRQFSNSRSEMNVSTLELGDSALYLCASSLESGRAIDTQYFGPGTRLTVL.

This clone was detected a few times. This chain links TRBV5-1 with TRBJ2-1; D gene unclear. The germline gives CDR1 SGHRS, CDR2 YFSETQ. The CDR3 is 15 amino acids. The V and J ends lost 0 bases and 4 bases respectively, with 11 bases between them. The CDR3 nucleotides are TGCGCCAGCAGCTTGGACCTGACGAGGTACAATGAGCAGTTCTTC. It translates to CASSLDLTRYNEQFF.

This clone was found a few times. V and J are TRBV6-5 and TRBJ2-7, with 15 nucleotides matching TRBD2. From germline, CDR1 is MNHEY and CDR2 SVGAGI. The J segment lost 7 bases and the V segment lost 10 bases, leaving 5 bases of the junction unmatched. This CDR3 comprises 13 residues. DNA for the CDR3: TGTGCCACCGGACTAGCGGGAGGGAATGAGCAGTACTTC. Protein product: CATGLAGGNEQYF.

This clone was counted a few times. The V and J genes are TRBV5-4 and TRBJ2-7, with 10 bases that match TRBD2. The ends lost 4 bases at V and 0 bases at J; junction bases unmatched: 4. The CDR3 has 15 amino acids. The germline gives CDR1 SGHNT, CDR2 YYREEE (reference sequence). Written as DNA, the CDR3 is TGTGCCAGCAGCCTAGCGGGAGTGAGCTCCTACGAGCAGTACTTC. This gives the protein CASSLAGVSSYEQYF. The full variable domain, in which reference TRBV5-4 and TRBJ2-7 provide the parts outside the CDR3, is ETGVTQSPTHLIKTRGQQVTLRCSSQSGHNTVSWYQQALGQGPQFIFQYYREEENGRGNFPPRFSGLQFPNYSSELNVNALELDDSALYLCASSLAGVSSYEQYFGPGTRLTVT.

The chain joins TRBV20-1 to TRBJ1-2; no firm D call. V lost 5 bases, J lost 8 bases, and 6 bases lay in between. Germline-derived CDR1 and CDR2 are DFQATT and SNEGSKA (reference sequence). The CDR3 extends over 9 amino acids. CDR3 sequence: CSALIGYTF. CDR3 DNA sequence: TGCAGTGCTTTAATAGGCTACACCTTC.

This clone was counted a few times. This rearrangement joins TRBV6-5 to TRBJ2-3; TRBD1 aligns across 7 bases. The CDR3 contains 15 residues. With 5 bases clipped from V and 0 bases from J, the junction kept 5 bases outside the gene matches. Germline V gives CDR1 MNHEY, CDR2 SVGAGI. CDR3 in DNA: TGTGCCAGCAGTAGGACAGGATCTAGCACAGATACGCAGTATTTT. It encodes CASSRTGSSTDTQYF.

This clone was counted between two and nine times. The V and J genes are TRBV6-5 and TRBJ2-5; perhaps TRBD1 as D (6 bases). The CDR3 sequence is 13 residues long. Trimming removed 11 bases from V and 0 bases from J, with 13 bases in between. The germline V gene has CDR1 MNHEY and CDR2 SVGAGI. CDR3 loop: CAGGQTYQETQYF. The DNA of the CDR3 is TGTGCCGGTGGACAGACGTACCAAGAGACCCAGTACTTC.

J is TRBJ2-1 and V is TRBV27; 9 bases match TRBD2. This CDR3 comprises 14 residues. The germline V gene encodes CDR1 MNHEY and CDR2 SMNVEV (reference sequence). The trim removed 9 bases at V and 7 bases at J, leaving 10 bases unmatched. This CDR3 is CARPLREGRNEQFF. The DNA for the CDR3 is TGTGCCAGACCGTTGCGGGAGGGGAGGAATGAGCAGTTCTTC.

This clone was found a few times. CDR3 amino acids: CASSQGQVSTDTQYF. DNA for the CDR3: TGTGCCAGCAGCCAGGGACAGGTTAGCACAGATACGCAGTATTTT. The V gene is TRBV4-2, the J gene TRBJ2-3, with 8 nucleotides matching TRBD1. The J segment lost 0 bases and the V segment lost 3 bases, leaving 2 bases of the junction unmatched. CDR1 is LGHNA, CDR2 YNFKEQ, per germline. CDR3 length: 15 amino acids.

The rearrangement joins TRBV19 to TRBJ2-6, with 10 bases aligning to TRBD1. The germline CDR1 and CDR2 sequences are LNHDA and SQIVND (reference sequence). The CDR3 runs to 17 residues. Trimming cost V 7 bases and J 0 bases; bases outside gene matches: 6. CDR3 DNA sequence: TGTGCCAGTACCCCCCGGGACAGGGGCTCTGGGGCCAACGTCCTGACTTTC. Protein product: CASTPRDRGSGANVLTF.

The V gene is TRBV7-9, the J gene TRBJ2-7; possibly TRBD1 for D (5 bases). V dropped 1 base and J dropped 2 bases, with 18 bases sitting between them. CDR1 and CDR2 (germline): SEHNR, FQNEAQ (reference sequence). The CDR3 contains 17 residues. CDR3: CASSLGAQGSVAYEQYF. The CDR3 DNA sequence: TGTGCCAGCAGCTTAGGTGCGCAGGGAAGCGTGGCCTACGAGCAGTACTTC. The variable domain in full, completed from reference TRBV7-9 and TRBJ2-7, reads DTGVSQNPRHKITKRGQNVTFRCDPISEHNRLYWYRQTLGQGPEFLTYFQNEAQLEKSRLLSDRFSAERPKGSFSTLEIQRTEQGDSAMYLCASSLGAQGSVAYEQYFGPGTRLTVT.

This clone was observed a few times. The chain couples TRBV28 to TRBJ2-2; 7 bases map to TRBD2. V lost 7 bases, J lost 0 bases, and 8 bases stayed unmatched. Germline V gene lookup returns CDR1 MDHEN and CDR2 SYDVKM. The CDR3 has 16 residues. CDR3 sequence: CASTHGGRANTGELFF. The CDR3, as DNA: TGTGCCAGCACCCACGGAGGGAGGGCGAACACCGGGGAGCTGTTTTTT. Based on the CDR3 plus reference TRBV28 and TRBJ2-2, the full variable domain is DVKVTQSSRYLVKRTGEKVFLECVQDMDHENMFWYRQDPGLGLRLIYFSYDVKMKEKGDIPEGYSVSREKKERFSLILESASTNQTSMYLCASTHGGRANTGELFFGEGSRLTVL.

The chain recombines TRBV6-6 with TRBJ2-5, with 8 bases matching TRBD2. V shed 0 bases and J 2 bases; nucleotides not matched to a gene: 5. The germline CDR1 and CDR2 sequences are MNHNY and SVGAGI (reference sequence). This CDR3 is built from 16 residues. This chain's CDR3 is CASSYSGGRPQETQYF. Written as DNA, the CDR3 is TGTGCCAGCAGTTACTCTGGCGGGAGGCCACAAGAGACCCAGTACTTC.

This clone has only one observation. The rearrangement links TRBV7-3 to TRBJ2-1; D perhaps matches TRBD2 (5 bases). CDR1 is SGHTA, CDR2 FQGTGA, per germline. V lost 1 base, J lost 0 bases, and 7 bases lay in between. The CDR3 is 15 amino acids. CDR3 in DNA: TGTGCCAGCAGCTTAATGGGGAGCTCCTACAATGAGCAGTTCTTC. Its protein is CASSLMGSSYNEQFF. Full variable domain (missing parts from reference TRBV7-3 and TRBJ2-1): GAGVSQTPSNKVTEKGKYVELRCDPISGHTALYWYRQSLGQGPEFLIYFQGTGAADDSGLPNDRFFAVRPEGSVSTLKIQRTERGDSAVYLCASSLMGSSYNEQFFGPGTRLTVL.

The chain uses TRBV7-9 and TRBJ2-2, with D perhaps TRBD1 (6 bases). Germline assignment: CDR1 SEHNR and CDR2 FQNEAQ (reference sequence). This CDR3 comprises 17 residues. Trimming pared 5 bases from V and 3 bases from J, leaving 19 bases between. The CDR3 region has the DNA TGTGCCAGCAGCCTAGAGGCGGCAGGGGAGTACACCGGGGAGCTGTTTTTT. As protein: CASSLEAAGEYTGELFF.